This T cell receptor (beta chain) originates from a study of blood T cell repertoires in COVID-19. As for the study in general: Acute-phase and convalescent COVID-19 samples originated in the United States, Italy and Spain. T cells, B-cell-depleted T cells, or PBMCs supplied cDNA or gDNA.

CDR1 and CDR2 from the germline V gene are SGHAT and FQDESV (reference sequence). The CDR3 has 16 residues. Trimming cost V 5 bases and J 0 bases, with 16 bases left between them. In the original workflow: For nucleated cells, counts were estimated from reference gene primer amplification. Assay used: immunoSEQ multiplex PCR; TCRdb lists only in-frame clones, some missing. V, J and clone size derive from that table, while D and trimming were established from the DNA sequence. This sample carries 120,000 to 150,000 clones, around 80% of them seen once, and the ten largest clones take 35% to 45%. The sequencing input was peripheral blood. The receptor comes from a human donor in a cohort sampled during active COVID-19. The V call is TRBV11-1, the J call TRBJ1-1; perhaps TRBD1 as D (5 bases). In DNA form, the CDR3 reads TGTGCCAGCAGCCTGGGGACTACTGGGGTGAACACTGAAGCTTTCTTT. The encoded protein is CASSLGTTGVNTEAFF.